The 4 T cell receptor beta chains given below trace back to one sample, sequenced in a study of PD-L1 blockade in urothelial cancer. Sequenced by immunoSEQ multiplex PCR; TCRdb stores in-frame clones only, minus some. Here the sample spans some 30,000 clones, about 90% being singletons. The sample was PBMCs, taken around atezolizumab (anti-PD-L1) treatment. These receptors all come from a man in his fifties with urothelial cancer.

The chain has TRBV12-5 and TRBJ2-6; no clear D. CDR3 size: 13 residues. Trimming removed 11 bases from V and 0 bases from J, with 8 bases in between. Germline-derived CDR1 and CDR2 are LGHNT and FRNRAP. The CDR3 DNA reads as TGTGCTTCTAGAGTCTCTGGGGCCAACGTCCTGACTTTC. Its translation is CASRVSGANVLTF.

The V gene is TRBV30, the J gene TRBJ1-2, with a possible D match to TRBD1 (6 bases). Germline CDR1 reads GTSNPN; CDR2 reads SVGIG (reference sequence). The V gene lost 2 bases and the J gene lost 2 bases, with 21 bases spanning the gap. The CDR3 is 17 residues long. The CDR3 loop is CAWSPGRGGLGNYGYTF. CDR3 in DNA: TGTGCCTGGAGTCCCGGGAGGGGGGGGCTAGGGAACTATGGCTACACCTTC.

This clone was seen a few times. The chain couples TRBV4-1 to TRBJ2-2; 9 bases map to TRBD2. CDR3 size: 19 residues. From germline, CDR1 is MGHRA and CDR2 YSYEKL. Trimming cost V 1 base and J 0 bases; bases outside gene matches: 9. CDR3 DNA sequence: TGCGCCAGCAGCCAAGGGGCTGAGCGGGGGGCCTCGAACACCGGGGAGCTGTTTTTT. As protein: CASSQGAERGASNTGELFF.

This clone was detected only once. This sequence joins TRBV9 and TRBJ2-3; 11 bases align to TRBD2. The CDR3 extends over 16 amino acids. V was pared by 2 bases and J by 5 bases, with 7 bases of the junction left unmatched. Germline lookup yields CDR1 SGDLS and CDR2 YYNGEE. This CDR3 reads CASSVSGRATRDTQYF. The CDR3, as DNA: TGTGCCAGCAGCGTTAGCGGGAGGGCTACTAGAGATACGCAGTATTTT.